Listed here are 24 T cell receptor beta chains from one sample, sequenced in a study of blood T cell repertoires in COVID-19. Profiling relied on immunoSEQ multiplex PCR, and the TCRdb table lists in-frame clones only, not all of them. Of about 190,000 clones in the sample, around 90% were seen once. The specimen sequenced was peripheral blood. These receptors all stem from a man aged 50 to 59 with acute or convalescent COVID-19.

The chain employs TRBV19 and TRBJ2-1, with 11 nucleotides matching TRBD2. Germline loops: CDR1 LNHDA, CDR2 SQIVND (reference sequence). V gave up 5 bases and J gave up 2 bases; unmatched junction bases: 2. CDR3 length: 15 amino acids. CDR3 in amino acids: CASSPSGGPYNEQFF. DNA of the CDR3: TGTGCCAGTAGTCCTAGCGGGGGGCCCTACAATGAGCAGTTCTTC.

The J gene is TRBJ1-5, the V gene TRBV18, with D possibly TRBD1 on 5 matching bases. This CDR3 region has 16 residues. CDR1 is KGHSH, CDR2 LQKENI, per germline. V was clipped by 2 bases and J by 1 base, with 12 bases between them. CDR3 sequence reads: CASSPNRDSSNQPQHF. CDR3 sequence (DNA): TGTGCCAGCTCACCAAACCGGGACTCAAGCAATCAGCCCCAGCATTTT.

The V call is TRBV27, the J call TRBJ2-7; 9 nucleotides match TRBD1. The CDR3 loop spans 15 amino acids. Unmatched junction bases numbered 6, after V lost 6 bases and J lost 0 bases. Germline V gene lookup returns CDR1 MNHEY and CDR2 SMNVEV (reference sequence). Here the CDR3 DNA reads TGTGCCAGCAGACACCGGGACAGGGCCTCCTACGAGCAGTACTTC. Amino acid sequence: CASRHRDRASYEQYF.

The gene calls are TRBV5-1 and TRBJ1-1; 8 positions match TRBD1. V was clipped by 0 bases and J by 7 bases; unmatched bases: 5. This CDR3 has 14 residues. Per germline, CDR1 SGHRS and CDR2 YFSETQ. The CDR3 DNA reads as TGCGCCAGCAGCTTGGGGACAGGGATCGGTGAAGCTTTCTTT. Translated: CASSLGTGIGEAFF. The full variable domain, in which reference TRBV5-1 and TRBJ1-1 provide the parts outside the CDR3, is KAGVTQTPRYLIKTRGQQVTLSCSPISGHRSVSWYQQTPGQGLQFLFEYFSETQRNKGNFPGRFSGRQFSNSRSEMNVSTLELGDSALYLCASSLGTGIGEAFFGQGTRLTVV.

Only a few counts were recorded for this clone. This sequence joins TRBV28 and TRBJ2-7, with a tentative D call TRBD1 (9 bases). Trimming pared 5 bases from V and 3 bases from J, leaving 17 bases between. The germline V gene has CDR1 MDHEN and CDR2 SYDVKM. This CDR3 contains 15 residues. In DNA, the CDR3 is TGTGCCAGCAGTCGGGGGGGGACAGGGAGCTACGAGCAGTACTTC. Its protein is CASSRGGTGSYEQYF.

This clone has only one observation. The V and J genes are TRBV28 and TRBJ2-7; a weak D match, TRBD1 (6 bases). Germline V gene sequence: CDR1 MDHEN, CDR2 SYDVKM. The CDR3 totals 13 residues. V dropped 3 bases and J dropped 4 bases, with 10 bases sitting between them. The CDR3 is CASSLVRGYEQYF. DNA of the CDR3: TGTGCCAGCAGTTTGGTAAGGGGGTACGAGCAGTACTTC.

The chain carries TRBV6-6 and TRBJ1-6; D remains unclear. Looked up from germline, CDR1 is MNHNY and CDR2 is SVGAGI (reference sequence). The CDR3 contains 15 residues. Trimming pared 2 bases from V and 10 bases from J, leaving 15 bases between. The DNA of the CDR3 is TGTGCCAGCAGTTACAGACCCCGAGGGAGCTCACCCCTCCACTTT. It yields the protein CASSYRPRGSSPLHF.

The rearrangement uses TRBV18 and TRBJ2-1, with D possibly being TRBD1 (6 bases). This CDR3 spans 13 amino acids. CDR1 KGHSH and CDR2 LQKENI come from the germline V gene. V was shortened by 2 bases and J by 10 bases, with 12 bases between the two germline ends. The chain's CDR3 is CASSPSGEIEQFF. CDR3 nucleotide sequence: TGTGCCAGCTCACCATCAGGGGAAATCGAGCAGTTCTTC.

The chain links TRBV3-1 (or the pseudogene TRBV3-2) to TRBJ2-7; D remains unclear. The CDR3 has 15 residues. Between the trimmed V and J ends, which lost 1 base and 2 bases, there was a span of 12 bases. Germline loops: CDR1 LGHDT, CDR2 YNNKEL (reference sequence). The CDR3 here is CASSQGLPTAYEQYF. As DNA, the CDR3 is TGTGCCAGCAGCCAAGGTCTTCCTACCGCCTACGAGCAGTACTTC.

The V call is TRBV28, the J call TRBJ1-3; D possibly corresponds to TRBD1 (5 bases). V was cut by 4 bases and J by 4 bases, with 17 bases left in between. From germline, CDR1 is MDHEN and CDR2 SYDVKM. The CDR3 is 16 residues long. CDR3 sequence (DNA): TGTGCCAGCAGTTCCTTCCGGACAAGTCTAGGAAACACCATATATTTT. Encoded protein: CASSSFRTSLGNTIYF. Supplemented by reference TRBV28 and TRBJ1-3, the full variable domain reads DVKVTQSSRYLVKRTGEKVFLECVQDMDHENMFWYRQDPGLGLRLIYFSYDVKMKEKGDIPEGYSVSREKKERFSLILESASTNQTSMYLCASSSFRTSLGNTIYFGEGSWLTVV.

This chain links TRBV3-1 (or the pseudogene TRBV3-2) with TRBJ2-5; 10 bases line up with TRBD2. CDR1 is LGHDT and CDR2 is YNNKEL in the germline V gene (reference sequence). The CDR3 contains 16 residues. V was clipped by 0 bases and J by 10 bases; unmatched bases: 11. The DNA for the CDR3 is TGTGCCAGCAGCCAAGATAAACTAGCGGGAAGAGGGGGCCAGTACTTC. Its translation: CASSQDKLAGRGGQYF.

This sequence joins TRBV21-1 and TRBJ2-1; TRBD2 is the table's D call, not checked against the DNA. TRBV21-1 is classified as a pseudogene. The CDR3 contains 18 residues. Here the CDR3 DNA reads TGTGCCAGCAGCAAACCTCGACCGGGACTAGCGCCTTACAATGAGCAGTTCTTC. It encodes CASSKPRPGLAPYNEQFF.

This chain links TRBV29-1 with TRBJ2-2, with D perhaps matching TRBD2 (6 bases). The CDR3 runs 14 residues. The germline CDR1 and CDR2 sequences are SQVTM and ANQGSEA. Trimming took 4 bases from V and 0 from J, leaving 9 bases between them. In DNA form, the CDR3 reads TGCAGCGTTGCCGGGACTTCGAACACCGGGGAGCTGTTTTTT. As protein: CSVAGTSNTGELFF.

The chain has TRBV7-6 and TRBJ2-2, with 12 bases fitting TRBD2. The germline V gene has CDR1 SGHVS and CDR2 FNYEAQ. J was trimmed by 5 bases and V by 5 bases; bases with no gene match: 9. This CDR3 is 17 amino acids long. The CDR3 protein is CASSPRPLAGGTGELFF. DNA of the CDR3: TGTGCCAGCAGCCCCCGTCCACTAGCGGGGGGAACCGGGGAGCTGTTTTTT.

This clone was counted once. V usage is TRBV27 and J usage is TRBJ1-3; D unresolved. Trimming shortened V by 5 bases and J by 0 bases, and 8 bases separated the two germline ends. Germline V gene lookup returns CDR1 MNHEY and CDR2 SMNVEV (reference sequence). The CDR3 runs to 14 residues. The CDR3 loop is CASSTGLSGNTIYF. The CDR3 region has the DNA TGTGCCAGCAGTACTGGACTCTCTGGAAACACCATATATTTT.

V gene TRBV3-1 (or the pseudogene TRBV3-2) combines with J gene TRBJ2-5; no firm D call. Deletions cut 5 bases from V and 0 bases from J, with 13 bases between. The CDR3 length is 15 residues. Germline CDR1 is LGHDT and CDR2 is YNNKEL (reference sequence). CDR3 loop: CASSTQPPYQETQYF. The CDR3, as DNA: TGTGCCAGCAGCACACAGCCTCCGTACCAAGAGACCCAGTACTTC.

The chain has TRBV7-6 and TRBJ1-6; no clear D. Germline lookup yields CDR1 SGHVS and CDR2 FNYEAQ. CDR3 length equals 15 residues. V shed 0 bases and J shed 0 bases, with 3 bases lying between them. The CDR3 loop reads CASSLASSYNSPLHF. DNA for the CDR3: TGTGCCAGCAGCTTAGCGAGCTCCTATAATTCACCCCTCCACTTT.

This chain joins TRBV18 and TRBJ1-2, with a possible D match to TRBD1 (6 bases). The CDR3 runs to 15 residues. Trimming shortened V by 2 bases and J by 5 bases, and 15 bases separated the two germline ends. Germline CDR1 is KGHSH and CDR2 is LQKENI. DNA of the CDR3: TGTGCCAGCTCACCAAACAGGGACACCGTATATGGCTACACCTTC. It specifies CASSPNRDTVYGYTF.

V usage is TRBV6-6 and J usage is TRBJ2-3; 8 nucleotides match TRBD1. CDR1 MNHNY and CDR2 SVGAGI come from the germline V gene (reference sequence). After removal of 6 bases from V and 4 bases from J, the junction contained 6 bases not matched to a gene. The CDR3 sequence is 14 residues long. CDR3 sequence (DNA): TGTGCCAGCAGGAAGGACAGGGCTTCAGATACGCAGTATTTT. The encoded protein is CASRKDRASDTQYF.

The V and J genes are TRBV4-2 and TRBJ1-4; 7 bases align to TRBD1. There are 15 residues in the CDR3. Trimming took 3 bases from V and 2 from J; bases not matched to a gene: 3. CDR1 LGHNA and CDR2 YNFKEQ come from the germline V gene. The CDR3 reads CASSQTQGTNEKLFF. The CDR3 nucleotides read TGTGCCAGCAGCCAGACACAGGGGACTAATGAAAAACTGTTTTTT.

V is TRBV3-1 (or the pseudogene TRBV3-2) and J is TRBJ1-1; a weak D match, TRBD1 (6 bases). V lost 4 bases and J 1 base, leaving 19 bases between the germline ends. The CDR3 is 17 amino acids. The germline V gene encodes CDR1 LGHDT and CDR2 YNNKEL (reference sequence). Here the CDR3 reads CASSLSQYRVRNTEAFF. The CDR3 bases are TGTGCCAGCAGCCTATCACAGTACAGGGTTAGGAACACTGAAGCTTTCTTT.

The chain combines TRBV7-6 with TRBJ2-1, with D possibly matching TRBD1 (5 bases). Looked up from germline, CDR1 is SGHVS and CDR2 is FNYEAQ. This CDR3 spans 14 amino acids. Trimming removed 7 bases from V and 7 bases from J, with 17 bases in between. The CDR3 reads CASTPGLGDNEQFF. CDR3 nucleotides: TGTGCCAGCACCCCAGGGCTAGGTGATAATGAGCAGTTCTTC.

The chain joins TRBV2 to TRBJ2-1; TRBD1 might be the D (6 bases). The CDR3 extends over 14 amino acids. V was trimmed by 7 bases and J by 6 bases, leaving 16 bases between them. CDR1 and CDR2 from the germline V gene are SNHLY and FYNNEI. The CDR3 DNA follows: TGTGCCAGCATGCTGGGACAAGTACTCAATGAGCAGTTCTTC. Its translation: CASMLGQVLNEQFF.

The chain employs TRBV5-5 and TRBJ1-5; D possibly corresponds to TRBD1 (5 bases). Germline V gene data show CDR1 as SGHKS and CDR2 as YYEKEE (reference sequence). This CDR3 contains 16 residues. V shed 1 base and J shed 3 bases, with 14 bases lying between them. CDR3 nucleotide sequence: TGTGCCAGCAGCTTGTCAACCACCAGGGTCAATCAGCCCCAGCATTTT. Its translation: CASSLSTTRVNQPQHF.